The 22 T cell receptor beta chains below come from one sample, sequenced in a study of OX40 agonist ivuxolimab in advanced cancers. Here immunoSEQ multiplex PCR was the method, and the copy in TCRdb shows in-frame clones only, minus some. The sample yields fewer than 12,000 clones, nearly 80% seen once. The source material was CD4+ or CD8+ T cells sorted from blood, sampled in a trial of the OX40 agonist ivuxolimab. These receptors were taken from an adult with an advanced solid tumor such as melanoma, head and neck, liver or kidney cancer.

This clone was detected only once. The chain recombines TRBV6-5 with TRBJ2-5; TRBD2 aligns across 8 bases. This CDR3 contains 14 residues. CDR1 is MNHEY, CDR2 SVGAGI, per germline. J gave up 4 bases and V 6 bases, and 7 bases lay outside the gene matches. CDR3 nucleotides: TGTGCCAGCAGCTACGGGAGGGCCGTAGAGACCCAGTACTTC. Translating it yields CASSYGRAVETQYF.

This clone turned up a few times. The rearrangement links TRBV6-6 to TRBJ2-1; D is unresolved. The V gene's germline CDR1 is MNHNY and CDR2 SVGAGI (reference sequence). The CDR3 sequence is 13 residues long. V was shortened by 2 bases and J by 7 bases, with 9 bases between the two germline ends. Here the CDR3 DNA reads TGTGCCAGCAGTTACACTGATCCAAATGAGCAGTTCTTC. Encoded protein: CASSYTDPNEQFF.

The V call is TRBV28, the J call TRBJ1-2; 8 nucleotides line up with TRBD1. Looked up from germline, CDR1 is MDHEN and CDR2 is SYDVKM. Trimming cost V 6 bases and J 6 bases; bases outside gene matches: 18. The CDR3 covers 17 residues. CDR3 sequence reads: CASRPLVKDRERDGYTF. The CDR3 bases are TGTGCCAGCAGACCGTTGGTGAAGGACAGGGAACGGGATGGCTACACCTTC.

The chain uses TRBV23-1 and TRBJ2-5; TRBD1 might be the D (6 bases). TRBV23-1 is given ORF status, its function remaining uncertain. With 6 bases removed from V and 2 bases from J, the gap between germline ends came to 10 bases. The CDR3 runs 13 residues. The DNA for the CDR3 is TGCGCCAGCAGATGCGACAGGCAAGAGACCCAGTACTTC. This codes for CASRCDRQETQYF.

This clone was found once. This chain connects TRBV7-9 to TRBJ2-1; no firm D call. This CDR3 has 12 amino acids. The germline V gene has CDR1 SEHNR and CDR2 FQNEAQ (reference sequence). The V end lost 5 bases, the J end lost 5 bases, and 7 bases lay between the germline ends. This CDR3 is CASSPFDNEQFF. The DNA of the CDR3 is TGTGCCAGCAGCCCCTTTGACAATGAGCAGTTCTTC.

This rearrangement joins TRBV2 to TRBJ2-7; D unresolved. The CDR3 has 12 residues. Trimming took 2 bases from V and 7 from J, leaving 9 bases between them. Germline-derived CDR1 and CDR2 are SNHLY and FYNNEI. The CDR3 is CASSEPSEEQYF. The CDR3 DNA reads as TGTGCCAGCAGTGAACCTAGTGAAGAGCAGTACTTC.

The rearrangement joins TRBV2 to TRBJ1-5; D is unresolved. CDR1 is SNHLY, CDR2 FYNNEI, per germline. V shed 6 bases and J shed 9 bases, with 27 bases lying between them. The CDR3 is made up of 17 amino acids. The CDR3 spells CASSEKIAELSPAPQHF. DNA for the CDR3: TGTGCCAGCAGCGAAAAAATAGCCGAACTATCCCCGGCGCCCCAGCATTTT.

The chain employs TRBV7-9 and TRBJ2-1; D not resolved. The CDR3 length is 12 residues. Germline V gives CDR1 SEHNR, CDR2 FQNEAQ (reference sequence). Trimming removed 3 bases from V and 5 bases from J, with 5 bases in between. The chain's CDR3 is CASSFLDNEQFF. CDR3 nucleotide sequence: TGTGCCAGCAGCTTTCTGGACAATGAGCAGTTCTTC.

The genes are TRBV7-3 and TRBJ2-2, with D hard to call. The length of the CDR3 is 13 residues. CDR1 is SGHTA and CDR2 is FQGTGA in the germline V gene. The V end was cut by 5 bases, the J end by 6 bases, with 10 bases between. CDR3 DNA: TGTGCCAGCAGCCCCGTCACGGCCGGGGAGCTGTTTTTT. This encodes CASSPVTAGELFF.

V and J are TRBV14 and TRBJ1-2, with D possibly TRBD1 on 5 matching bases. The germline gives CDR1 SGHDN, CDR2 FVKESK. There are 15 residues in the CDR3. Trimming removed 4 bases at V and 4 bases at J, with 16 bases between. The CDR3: CASSLRDVELYGYTF. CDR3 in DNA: TGTGCCAGCAGCCTGCGGGACGTTGAGCTCTATGGCTACACCTTC.

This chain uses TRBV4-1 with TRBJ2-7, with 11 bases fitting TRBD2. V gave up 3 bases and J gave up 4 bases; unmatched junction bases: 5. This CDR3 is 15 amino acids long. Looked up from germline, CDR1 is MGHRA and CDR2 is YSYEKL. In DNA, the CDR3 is TGCGCCAGCAGCCACAGACTAGCGGGATTTTACGAGCAGTACTTC. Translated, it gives CASSHRLAGFYEQYF.

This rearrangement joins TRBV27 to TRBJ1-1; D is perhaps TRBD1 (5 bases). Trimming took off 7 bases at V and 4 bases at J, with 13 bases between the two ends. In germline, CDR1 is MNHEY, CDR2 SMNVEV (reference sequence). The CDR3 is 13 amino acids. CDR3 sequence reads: CASNLWGSTEAFF. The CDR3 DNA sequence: TGTGCCAGCAACTTGTGGGGGAGCACTGAAGCTTTCTTT.

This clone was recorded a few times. CDR3 DNA: TGTGCCAGCAGCGCTGACGGCTACGAGCAGTACTTC. Translated: CASSADGYEQYF. The chain links TRBV9 to TRBJ2-7; no clear D gene. CDR1 is SGDLS, CDR2 YYNGEE, per germline. With 3 bases removed from V and 3 bases from J, the gap between germline ends came to 7 bases. The CDR3 covers 12 residues.

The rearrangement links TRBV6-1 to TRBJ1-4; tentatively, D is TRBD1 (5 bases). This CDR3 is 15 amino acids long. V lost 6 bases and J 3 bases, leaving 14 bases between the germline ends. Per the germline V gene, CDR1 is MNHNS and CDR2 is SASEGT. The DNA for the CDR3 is TGTGCCAGCAGAGATAGAGACAGTTCTAATGAAAAACTGTTTTTT. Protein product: CASRDRDSSNEKLFF.

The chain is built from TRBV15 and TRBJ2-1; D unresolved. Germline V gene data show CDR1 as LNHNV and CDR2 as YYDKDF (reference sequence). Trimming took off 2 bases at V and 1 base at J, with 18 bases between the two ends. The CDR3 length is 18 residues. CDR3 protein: CATSRPLSGRDSYNEQFF. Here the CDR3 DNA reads TGTGCCACCAGCAGACCCCTAAGTGGGCGAGATTCCTACAATGAGCAGTTCTTC.

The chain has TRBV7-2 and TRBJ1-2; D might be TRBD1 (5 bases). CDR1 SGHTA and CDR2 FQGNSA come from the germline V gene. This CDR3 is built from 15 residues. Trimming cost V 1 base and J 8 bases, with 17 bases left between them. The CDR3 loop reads CASSLGPGLDGGYTF. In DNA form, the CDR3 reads TGTGCCAGCAGCTTAGGACCGGGGCTAGATGGCGGCTACACCTTC.

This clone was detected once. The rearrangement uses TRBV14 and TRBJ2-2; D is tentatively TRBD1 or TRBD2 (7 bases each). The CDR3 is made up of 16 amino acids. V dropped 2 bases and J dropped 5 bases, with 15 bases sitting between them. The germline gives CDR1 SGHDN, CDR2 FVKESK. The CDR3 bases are TGTGCCAGCAGCCAACGCTCAGGGGGGGTGACCGGGGAGCTGTTTTTT. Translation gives CASSQRSGGVTGELFF. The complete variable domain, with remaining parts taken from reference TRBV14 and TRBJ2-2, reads EAGVTQFPSHSVIEKGQTVTLRCDPISGHDNLYWYRRVMGKEIKFLLHFVKESKQDESGMPNNRFLAERTGGTYSTLKVQPAELEDSGVYFCASSQRSGGVTGELFFGEGSRLTVL.

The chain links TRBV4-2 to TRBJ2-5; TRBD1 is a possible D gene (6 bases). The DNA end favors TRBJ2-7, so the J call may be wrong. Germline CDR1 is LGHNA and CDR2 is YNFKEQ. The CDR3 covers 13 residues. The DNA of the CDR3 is TGTGCCAGCAGCCGGCAGGGGACCTACGAGCAGTACTTC. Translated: CASSRQGTYEQYF.

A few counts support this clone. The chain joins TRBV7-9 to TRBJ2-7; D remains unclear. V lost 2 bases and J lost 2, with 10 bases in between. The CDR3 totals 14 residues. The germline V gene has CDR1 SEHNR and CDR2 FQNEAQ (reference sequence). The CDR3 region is CASSLPLPPYEQYF. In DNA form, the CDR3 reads TGTGCCAGCAGCTTACCCCTTCCCCCCTACGAGCAGTACTTC.

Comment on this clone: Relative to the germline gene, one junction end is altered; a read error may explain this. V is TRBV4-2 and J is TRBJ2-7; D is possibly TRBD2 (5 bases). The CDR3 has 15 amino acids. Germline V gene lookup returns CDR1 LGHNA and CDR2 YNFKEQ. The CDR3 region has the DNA TGTGCCAGCAGCCAGACCGGCGGGCGAGCCTACGAGCAGTGCTTC. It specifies CASSQTGGRAYEQCF.

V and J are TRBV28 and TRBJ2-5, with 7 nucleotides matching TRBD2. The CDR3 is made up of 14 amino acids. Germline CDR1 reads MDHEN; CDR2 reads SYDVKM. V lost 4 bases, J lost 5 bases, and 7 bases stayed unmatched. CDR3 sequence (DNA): TGTGCCAGCAGTTACGGACTAGAAGGGGAGACCCAGTACTTC. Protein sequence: CASSYGLEGETQYF.

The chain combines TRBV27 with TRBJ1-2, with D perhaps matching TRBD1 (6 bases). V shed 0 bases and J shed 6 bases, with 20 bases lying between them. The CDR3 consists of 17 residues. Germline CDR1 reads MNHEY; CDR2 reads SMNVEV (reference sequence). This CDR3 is CASSLSGATGRLDGYTF. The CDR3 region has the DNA TGTGCCAGCAGTTTATCGGGGGCAACAGGGAGGCTTGATGGCTACACCTTC.